These 31 T cell receptor beta chains were sequenced from one sample in a study of blood T cell repertoires in COVID-19. Sequencing was performed with immunoSEQ multiplex PCR; in TCRdb, only in-frame clones are kept and a portion is missing. This table holds fewer than 200,000 clones, 80% to 90% found once. Sequencing was done on a sample of peripheral blood. The receptors come from a man aged 50 to 60 with active or convalescent COVID-19.

This clone was counted a few times. The chain couples TRBV14 to TRBJ2-2; D may be TRBD1 (6 bases). V lost 4 bases and J 5 bases, leaving 23 bases between the germline ends. CDR1 and CDR2 from the germline V gene are SGHDN and FVKESK. The CDR3 length is 18 residues. The DNA for the CDR3 is TGTGCCAGCAGCCCACGGACAGCTATGTTAGTGGAGACCGGGGAGCTGTTTTTT. Protein sequence: CASSPRTAMLVETGELFF.

CDR3 region: CASSYLVAGHNSPLHF. The CDR3 region has the DNA TGTGCCAGCAGTTACTTAGTCGCAGGGCATAATTCACCCCTCCACTTT. The chain couples TRBV6-5 to TRBJ1-6; D is perhaps TRBD1 (5 bases). Germline V gene data show CDR1 as MNHEY and CDR2 as SVGAGI. The V end lost 1 base, the J end lost 5 bases, and 12 bases lay between the germline ends. This CDR3 is built from 16 residues.

This clone was seen a single time. The CDR3 sequence: CAWSASGYEQYF. CDR3 nucleotides: TGTGCCTGGAGTGCCAGCGGCTACGAGCAGTACTTC. This sequence joins TRBV30 and TRBJ2-7; D is possibly TRBD2 (5 bases). Germline V gene data show CDR1 as GTSNPN and CDR2 as SVGIG (reference sequence). Trimming stripped 1 base from V and 3 bases from J, with 7 bases between. CDR3 size: 12 residues.

This sequence joins TRBV28 and TRBJ1-5; unclear D gene. Germline V lookup: CDR1 MDHEN, CDR2 SYDVKM. The CDR3 runs to 15 residues. Trimming pared 5 bases from V and 4 bases from J, leaving 15 bases between. CDR3 DNA: TGTGCCAGCAGTCCGACCCTGGCGGAAAATCAGCCCCAGCATTTT. It yields the protein CASSPTLAENQPQHF.

This chain links TRBV5-1 with TRBJ2-7, with 7 nucleotides matching TRBD2. The CDR3 consists of 15 residues. The V gene end was trimmed by 1 base and the J gene end by 2 bases; junction bases not matched to a gene: 6. Germline CDR1 SGHRS, CDR2 YFSETQ. CDR3 coding DNA: TGCGCCAGCAGCTTGAGGGCGGGAGCCCCCTACGAGCAGTACTTC. As protein: CASSLRAGAPYEQYF.

The rearrangement links TRBV12-3 or TRBV12-4 to TRBJ1-2; a weak D match, TRBD1 (6 bases). Trimming removed 6 bases at V and 3 bases at J, with 8 bases between. This CDR3 is 12 amino acids long. CDR3: CASSRTDYGYTF. For the CDR3, the DNA is TGTGCCAGCAGCCGGACAGACTATGGCTACACCTTC.

The chain links TRBV28 to TRBJ1-5, with 7 bases fitting TRBD1. V dropped 6 bases and J dropped 7; count of bases not matched to a gene: 6. The germline V gene encodes CDR1 MDHEN and CDR2 SYDVKM. The CDR3 loop spans 13 amino acids. The CDR3 DNA sequence: TGTGCCAGCAGCAAAGACAGGGCCCAGCCCCAGCATTTT. Translation: CASSKDRAQPQHF.

The chain links TRBV5-1 to TRBJ1-2; D is unresolved. Germline loops: CDR1 SGHRS, CDR2 YFSETQ. The CDR3 consists of 13 residues. V lost 3 bases and J 2 bases, leaving 8 bases between the germline ends. CDR3 in amino acids: CASSSDNNYGYTF. The CDR3 region has the DNA TGCGCCAGCAGCTCAGACAACAACTATGGCTACACCTTC.

CDR3 loop: CASSSLGTSVREQFF. The CDR3 DNA reads TGTGCCAGCAGCTCCCTGGGGACTAGCGTCCGTGAGCAGTTCTTC. V gene TRBV9 combines with J gene TRBJ2-1; 10 nucleotides align to TRBD2. CDR1 and CDR2 from the germline V gene are SGDLS and YYNGEE. This CDR3 region has 15 residues. Unmatched junction bases numbered 10, after V lost 4 bases and J lost 9 bases.

This clone showed up just a few times. The J gene is TRBJ2-2, the V gene TRBV3-1 (or the pseudogene TRBV3-2), with D unclear. The germline V gene has CDR1 LGHDT and CDR2 YNNKEL (reference sequence). V gave up 4 bases and J gave up 6 bases, with 9 bases separating them. This CDR3 is 13 amino acids long. CDR3 amino acids: CASSPGGSGELFF. DNA of the CDR3: TGTGCCAGCAGCCCGGGTGGCTCCGGGGAGCTGTTTTTT.

The V and J genes are TRBV9 and TRBJ2-5; perhaps TRBD2 as D (5 bases). Germline loops: CDR1 SGDLS, CDR2 YYNGEE. The CDR3 sequence is 16 residues long. Trimming shortened V by 3 bases and J by 2 bases, and 17 bases separated the two germline ends. The CDR3 protein is CASSASVGTGQETQYF. In DNA form, the CDR3 reads TGTGCCAGCAGCGCATCAGTGGGAACGGGACAAGAGACCCAGTACTTC.

This clone came up once. The J gene is TRBJ1-5, the V gene TRBV30; D unresolved. V gave up 2 bases and J gave up 0 bases, with 8 bases separating them. This CDR3 spans 14 amino acids. Germline V gene sequence: CDR1 GTSNPN, CDR2 SVGIG (reference sequence). This CDR3 is CAWSFGGSNQPQHF. As DNA, the CDR3 is TGTGCCTGGAGTTTCGGAGGTAGCAATCAGCCCCAGCATTTT.

This clone was seen a single time. The chain carries TRBV5-1 and TRBJ2-2; maybe TRBD1 (5 bases). The CDR3 runs to 15 residues. V was pared by 1 base and J by 6 bases, with 13 bases between. CDR1 and CDR2 (germline): SGHRS, YFSETQ. CDR3 residues: CASSLLADRSGELFF. Written as DNA, the CDR3 is TGCGCCAGCAGCTTGCTCGCCGACAGATCCGGGGAGCTGTTTTTT.

The chain carries TRBV23-1 and TRBJ2-1; tentatively, D is TRBD2 (6 bases). Being an ORF, TRBV23-1 has a function that is uncertain. Trimming removed 3 bases from V and 3 bases from J, with 18 bases in between. This CDR3 contains 17 residues. In DNA, the CDR3 is TGCGCCAGCAGTCATAGTGTGGGCGGGAAGGTCTACAATGAGCAGTTCTTC. Its translation is CASSHSVGGKVYNEQFF.

The chain recombines TRBV7-9 with TRBJ1-4, with 8 bases that match TRBD1. From germline, CDR1 is SEHNR and CDR2 FQNEAQ (reference sequence). The V gene end was trimmed by 0 bases and the J gene end by 2 bases; junction bases not matched to a gene: 2. The CDR3 sequence is 16 residues long. The CDR3 is CASSLAAGGTNEKLFF. In DNA, the CDR3 is TGTGCCAGCAGCTTAGCTGCAGGGGGCACTAATGAAAAACTGTTTTTT. Complete variable domain (other parts from reference TRBV7-9 and TRBJ1-4): DTGVSQNPRHKITKRGQNVTFRCDPISEHNRLYWYRQTLGQGPEFLTYFQNEAQLEKSRLLSDRFSAERPKGSFSTLEIQRTEQGDSAMYLCASSLAAGGTNEKLFFGSGTQLSVL.

The table lists this clone with a few counts. The genes are TRBV20-1 and TRBJ2-1; TRBD1 aligns across 8 bases. Germline V gene sequence: CDR1 DFQATT, CDR2 SNEGSKA (reference sequence). CDR3 length: 14 amino acids. V shed 3 bases and J 2 bases; nucleotides not matched to a gene: 3. The CDR3 nucleotides are TGCAGTGCTAGTCGGACAGGGCCCTACAATGAGCAGTTCTTC. This gives the protein CSASRTGPYNEQFF.

The rearrangement uses TRBV5-4 and TRBJ2-5; D is perhaps TRBD2 (5 bases). CDR1 is SGHNT and CDR2 is YYREEE in the germline V gene (reference sequence). The CDR3 has 15 amino acids. V dropped 4 bases and J dropped 1 base, with 14 bases sitting between them. CDR3 nucleotide sequence: TGTGCCAGCAGCAACCGACTACCCTTCCAAGAGACCCAGTACTTC. Translation: CASSNRLPFQETQYF.

V is TRBV6-1 and J is TRBJ2-7; D possibly corresponds to TRBD2 (6 bases). The CDR3 length is 13 residues. Germline V gene sequence: CDR1 MNHNS, CDR2 SASEGT. Trimming pared 3 bases from V and 4 bases from J, leaving 10 bases between. The CDR3 DNA reads as TGTGCCAGCAGTGAGGAGGGGTTTTACGAGCAGTACTTC. Residues: CASSEEGFYEQYF.

J is TRBJ2-2 and V is TRBV3-1 (or the pseudogene TRBV3-2); 9 bases are a match to TRBD2. In germline, CDR1 is LGHDT, CDR2 YNNKEL (reference sequence). The ends lost 4 bases at V and 4 bases at J; junction bases unmatched: 7. The CDR3 loop spans 16 amino acids. In DNA form, the CDR3 reads TGTGCCAGCAGCCCCCAAGCGCGGGGGGGCACCGGGGAGCTGTTTTTT. Its translation: CASSPQARGGTGELFF.

The V gene is TRBV10-2, the J gene TRBJ2-7; a weak D match, TRBD2 (5 bases). Germline V gene sequence: CDR1 WSHSY, CDR2 SAAADI. The CDR3 consists of 14 residues. Trimming shortened V by 4 bases and J by 4 bases, and 14 bases separated the two germline ends. In nucleotides, the CDR3 is TGCGCCAGCAGTGTTGGGGAAGGAGGATACGAGCAGTACTTC. As protein: CASSVGEGGYEQYF.

The rearrangement uses TRBV7-2 and TRBJ2-7, with TRBD2 identical over 11 bases. With 1 base clipped from V and 10 bases from J, the junction kept 6 bases outside the gene matches. From germline, CDR1 is SGHTA and CDR2 FQGNSA. The CDR3 covers 14 residues. DNA of the CDR3: TGTGCCAGCAGCTTAGAGACTAGCGGGACCCCTCAGTACTTC. This gives the protein CASSLETSGTPQYF.

The gene calls are TRBV3-1 (or the pseudogene TRBV3-2) and TRBJ2-1; 13 bases match TRBD2. The CDR3 is 20 amino acids. CDR1 and CDR2 (germline): LGHDT, YNNKEL (reference sequence). After removal of 0 bases from V and 9 bases from J, the junction contained 17 bases not matched to a gene. The CDR3 DNA sequence: TGTGCCAGCAGCCAAGATACTAGCGGGAGGGCCCCATTTGGTAGTAGTGAGCAGTTCTTC. Translated: CASSQDTSGRAPFGSSEQFF.

The chain links TRBV5-5 to TRBJ2-7, with a possible D match to TRBD2 (5 bases). Germline CDR1 SGHKS, CDR2 YYEKEE (reference sequence). This CDR3 contains 14 residues. Trimming shortened V by 1 base and J by 2 bases, and 10 bases separated the two germline ends. CDR3 sequence: CASSLNGETYEQYF. The CDR3 DNA reads TGTGCCAGCAGCTTGAACGGGGAAACCTACGAGCAGTACTTC.

The chain uses TRBV28 and TRBJ1-5; tentatively, D is TRBD1 (6 bases). Deletions cut 6 bases from V and 9 bases from J, with 24 bases between. The CDR3 consists of 16 residues. Germline V CDR1 and CDR2: MDHEN, SYDVKM. In DNA form, the CDR3 reads TGTGCCAGCAGCCTACAGGGCACAAATAGCCAGCGGCCCCAGCATTTT. It translates to CASSLQGTNSQRPQHF.

This clone was counted a few times. The chain couples TRBV6-6 to TRBJ2-1; TRBD2 aligns across 12 bases. The CDR3 spans 15 residues. V shed 0 bases and J 6 bases; nucleotides not matched to a gene: 0. CDR1 is MNHNY and CDR2 is SVGAGI in the germline V gene (reference sequence). CDR3 sequence reads: CASSYSTSGSNEQFF. DNA of the CDR3: TGTGCCAGCAGTTACTCGACTAGCGGGAGCAATGAGCAGTTCTTC.

V is TRBV6-5 and J is TRBJ2-2; D unresolved. V was shortened by 1 base and J by 5 bases, with 8 bases between the two germline ends. Looked up from germline, CDR1 is MNHEY and CDR2 is SVGAGI. The CDR3 runs to 14 residues. Here the CDR3 reads CASSYFRTTGELFF. The CDR3 DNA follows: TGTGCCAGCAGTTACTTTCGTACTACCGGGGAGCTGTTTTTT.

The chain employs TRBV9 and TRBJ2-1; TRBD2 matches at 9 bases. With V trimmed by 4 bases and J by 6 bases, 8 bases remained unmatched. Germline CDR1 SGDLS, CDR2 YYNGEE. CDR3 length: 15 amino acids. CDR3 region: CASSTRTSVANEQFF. For the CDR3, the DNA is TGTGCCAGCAGCACCCGGACTAGCGTAGCCAATGAGCAGTTCTTC.

DNA for the CDR3: TGTGCCAGCAGCTCAAGGGGCACAAATAATGAAAAACTGTTTTTT. It specifies CASSSRGTNNEKLFF. This sequence joins TRBV6-5 and TRBJ1-4; perhaps TRBD1 as D (5 bases). The germline CDR1 and CDR2 sequences are MNHEY and SVGAGI. The CDR3 contains 15 residues. Trimming shortened V by 6 bases and J by 4 bases, and 15 bases separated the two germline ends.

This clone was seen more than once but under ten times. The chain uses TRBV6-2 or TRBV6-3 and TRBJ2-6, with 7 bases aligning to TRBD2. The CDR3 length is 15 residues. Germline V gene lookup returns CDR1 MNHEY and CDR2 SVGEGT. V lost 6 bases to trimming and J lost 1 base; unmatched junction nucleotides: 3. CDR3 DNA sequence: TGTGCCAGCAGCCCGGGGGGATCTGGGGCCAACGTCCTGACTTTC. Protein product: CASSPGGSGANVLTF.

This rearrangement joins TRBV24-1 to TRBJ2-1; 9 positions match TRBD1. The V segment lost 10 bases and the J segment 5 bases; nucleotides outside the gene matches: 5. CDR1 is KGHDR, CDR2 SFDVKD, per germline. CDR3 size: 13 residues. DNA of the CDR3: TGTGCCACAAATTACAGGGGGCACAATGAGCAGTTCTTC. This codes for CATNYRGHNEQFF.

The rearrangement joins TRBV20-1 to TRBJ2-7; 7 positions agree with TRBD1. V dropped 4 bases and J dropped 9; count of bases not matched to a gene: 6. Per germline, CDR1 DFQATT and CDR2 SNEGSKA (reference sequence). This CDR3 spans 11 amino acids. CDR3 DNA sequence: TGCAGTGCTACTAGACAGGGTACGCAGTACTTC. This translates into CSATRQGTQYF.